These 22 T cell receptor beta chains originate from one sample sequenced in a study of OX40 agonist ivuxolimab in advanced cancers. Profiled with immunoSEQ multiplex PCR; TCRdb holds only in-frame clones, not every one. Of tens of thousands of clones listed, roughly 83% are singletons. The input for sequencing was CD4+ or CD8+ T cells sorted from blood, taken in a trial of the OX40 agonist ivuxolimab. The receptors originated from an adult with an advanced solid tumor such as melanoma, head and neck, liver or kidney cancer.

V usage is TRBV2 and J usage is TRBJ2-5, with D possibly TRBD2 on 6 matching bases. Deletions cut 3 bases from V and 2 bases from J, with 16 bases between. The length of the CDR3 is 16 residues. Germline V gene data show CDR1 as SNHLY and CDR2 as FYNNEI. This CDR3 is CASSEGPGGRQETQYF. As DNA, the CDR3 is TGTGCCAGCAGTGAGGGGCCCGGGGGAAGACAAGAGACCCAGTACTTC.

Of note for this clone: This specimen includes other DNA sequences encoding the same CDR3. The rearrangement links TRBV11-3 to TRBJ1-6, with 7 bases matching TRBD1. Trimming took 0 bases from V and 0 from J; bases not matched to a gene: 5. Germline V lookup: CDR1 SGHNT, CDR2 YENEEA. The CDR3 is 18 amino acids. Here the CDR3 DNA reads TGTGCCAGCAGCTTAGATCAGGGGGGAAGCTCCTATAATTCACCCCTCCACTTT. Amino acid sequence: CASSLDQGGSSYNSPLHF.

The CDR3 loop is CASSPQSADEQFF. DNA of the CDR3: TGTGCCAGCAGCCCCCAGAGCGCCGATGAGCAGTTCTTC. This rearrangement joins TRBV11-2 to TRBJ2-1; D is unclear. The length of the CDR3 is 13 residues. Germline loops: CDR1 SGHAT, CDR2 FQNNGV. V was cut by 5 bases and J by 8 bases, with 13 bases left in between.

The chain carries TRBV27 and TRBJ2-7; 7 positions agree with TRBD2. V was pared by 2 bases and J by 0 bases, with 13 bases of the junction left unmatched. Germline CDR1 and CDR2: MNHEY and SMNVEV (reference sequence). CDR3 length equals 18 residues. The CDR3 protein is CASSLKVGRGLRSYEQYF. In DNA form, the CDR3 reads TGTGCCAGCAGTTTAAAGGTGGGAAGGGGACTACGCTCCTACGAGCAGTACTTC.

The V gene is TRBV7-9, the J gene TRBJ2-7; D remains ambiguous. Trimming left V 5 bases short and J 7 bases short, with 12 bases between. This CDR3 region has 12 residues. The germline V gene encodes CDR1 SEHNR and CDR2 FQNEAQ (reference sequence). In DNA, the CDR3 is TGTGCCAGCAGCGTTAGTGCCCCTGAGCAGTACTTC. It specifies CASSVSAPEQYF.

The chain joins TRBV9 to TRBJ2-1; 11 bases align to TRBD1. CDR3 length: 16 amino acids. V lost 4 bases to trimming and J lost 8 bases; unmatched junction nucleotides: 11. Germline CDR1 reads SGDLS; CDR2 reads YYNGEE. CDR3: CASSFLGQGAIDEQFF. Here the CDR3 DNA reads TGTGCCAGCAGCTTCCTTGGACAGGGGGCTATCGATGAGCAGTTCTTC.

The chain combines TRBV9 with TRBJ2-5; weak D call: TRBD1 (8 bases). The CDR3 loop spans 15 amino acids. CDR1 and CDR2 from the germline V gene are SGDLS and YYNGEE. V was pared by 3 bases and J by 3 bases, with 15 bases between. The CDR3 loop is CASSARTGREETQYF. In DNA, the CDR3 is TGTGCCAGCAGCGCCAGGACAGGGAGGGAAGAGACCCAGTACTTC.

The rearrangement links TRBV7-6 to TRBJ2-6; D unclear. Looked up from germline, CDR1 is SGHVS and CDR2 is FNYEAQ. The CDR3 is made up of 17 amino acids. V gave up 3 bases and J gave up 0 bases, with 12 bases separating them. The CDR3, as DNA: TGTGCCAGCAGCTTGGTAGGCCTCAGCTCTGGGGCCAACGTCCTGACTTTC. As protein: CASSLVGLSSGANVLTF.

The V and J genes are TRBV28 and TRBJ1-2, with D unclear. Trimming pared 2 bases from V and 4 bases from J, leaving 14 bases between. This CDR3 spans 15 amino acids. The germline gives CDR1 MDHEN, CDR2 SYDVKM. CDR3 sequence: CASSLADAFFYGYTF. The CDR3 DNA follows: TGTGCCAGCAGTTTAGCCGACGCGTTCTTCTATGGCTACACCTTC.

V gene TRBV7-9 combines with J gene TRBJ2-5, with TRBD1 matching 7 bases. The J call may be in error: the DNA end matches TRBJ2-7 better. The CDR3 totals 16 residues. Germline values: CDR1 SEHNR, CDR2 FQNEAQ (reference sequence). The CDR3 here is CASSQFADRNPYEQYF. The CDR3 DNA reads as TGTGCCAGCAGCCAATTTGCGGACAGGAACCCCTACGAGCAGTACTTC.

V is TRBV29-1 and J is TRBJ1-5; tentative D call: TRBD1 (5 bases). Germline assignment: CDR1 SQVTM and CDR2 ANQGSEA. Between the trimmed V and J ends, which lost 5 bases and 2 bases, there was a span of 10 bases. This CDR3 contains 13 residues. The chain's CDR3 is CSVSMGGNQPQHF. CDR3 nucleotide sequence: TGCAGCGTTTCAATGGGGGGCAATCAGCCCCAGCATTTT. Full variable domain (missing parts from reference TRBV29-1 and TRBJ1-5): SAVISQKPSRDICQRGTSLTIQCQVDSQVTMMFWYRQQPGQSLTLIATANQGSEATYESGFVIDKFPISRPNLTFSTLTVSNMSPEDSSIYLCSVSMGGNQPQHFGDGTRLSIL.

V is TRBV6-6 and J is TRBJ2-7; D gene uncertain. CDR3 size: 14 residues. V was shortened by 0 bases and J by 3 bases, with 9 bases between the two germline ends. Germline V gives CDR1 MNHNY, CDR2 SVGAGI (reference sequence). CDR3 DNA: TGTGCCAGCAGTTACTCGGGCTTAAACTACGAGCAGTACTTC. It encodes CASSYSGLNYEQYF.

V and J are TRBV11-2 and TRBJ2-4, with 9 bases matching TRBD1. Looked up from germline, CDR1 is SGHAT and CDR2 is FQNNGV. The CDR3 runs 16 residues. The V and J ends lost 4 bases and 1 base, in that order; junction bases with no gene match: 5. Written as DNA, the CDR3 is TGTGCCAGCAGCTCCGGACAGGGGTTGGCCAAAAACATTCAGTACTTC. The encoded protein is CASSSGQGLAKNIQYF.

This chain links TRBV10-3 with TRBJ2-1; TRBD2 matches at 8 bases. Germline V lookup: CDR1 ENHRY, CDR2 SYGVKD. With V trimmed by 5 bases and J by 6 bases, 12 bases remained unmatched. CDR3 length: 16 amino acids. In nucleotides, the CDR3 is TGTGCCATCAGTAAGGAGGACGGACTAGCCCCCAATGAGCAGTTCTTC. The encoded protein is CAISKEDGLAPNEQFF.

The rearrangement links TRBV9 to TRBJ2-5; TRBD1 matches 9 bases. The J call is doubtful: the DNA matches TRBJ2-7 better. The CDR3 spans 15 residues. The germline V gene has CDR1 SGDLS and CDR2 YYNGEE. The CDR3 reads CASSLRTGAYYEQYF. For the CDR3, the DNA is TGTGCCAGCAGCCTTCGGACAGGGGCCTACTACGAGCAGTACTTC.

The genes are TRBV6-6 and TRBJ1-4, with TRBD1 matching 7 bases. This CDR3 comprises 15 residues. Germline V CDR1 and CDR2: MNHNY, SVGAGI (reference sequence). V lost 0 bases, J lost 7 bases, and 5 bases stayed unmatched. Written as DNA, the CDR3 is TGTGCCAGCAGTTACTCTCCAGGGGGAGCTGAAAAACTGTTTTTT. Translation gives CASSYSPGGAEKLFF.

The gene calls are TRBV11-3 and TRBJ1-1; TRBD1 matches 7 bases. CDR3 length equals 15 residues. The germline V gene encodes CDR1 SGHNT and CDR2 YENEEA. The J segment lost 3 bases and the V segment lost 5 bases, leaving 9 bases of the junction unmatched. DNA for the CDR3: TGTGCCAGCAGCGGATCTACAGGGGAACACACTGAAGCTTTCTTT. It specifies CASSGSTGEHTEAFF. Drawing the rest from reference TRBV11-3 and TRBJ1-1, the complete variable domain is EAGVVQSPRYKIIEKKQPVAFWCNPISGHNTLYWYLQNLGQGPELLIRYENEEAVDDSQLPKDRFSAERLKGVDSTLKIQPAELGDSAVYLCASSGSTGEHTEAFFGQGTRLTVV.

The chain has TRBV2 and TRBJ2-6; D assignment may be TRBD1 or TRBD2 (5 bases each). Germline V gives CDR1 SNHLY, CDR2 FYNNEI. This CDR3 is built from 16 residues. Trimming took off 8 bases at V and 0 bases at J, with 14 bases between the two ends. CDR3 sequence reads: CASGEGWSSGANVLTF. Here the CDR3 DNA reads TGTGCCAGCGGCGAGGGGTGGAGCTCTGGGGCCAACGTCCTGACTTTC.

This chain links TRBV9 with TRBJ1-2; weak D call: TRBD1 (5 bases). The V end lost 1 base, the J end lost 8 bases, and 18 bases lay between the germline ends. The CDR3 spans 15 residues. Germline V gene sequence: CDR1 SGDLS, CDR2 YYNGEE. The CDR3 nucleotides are TGTGCCAGCAGCGTATGGTCAAGTGGAGGGGACGGCTACACCTTC. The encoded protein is CASSVWSSGGDGYTF.

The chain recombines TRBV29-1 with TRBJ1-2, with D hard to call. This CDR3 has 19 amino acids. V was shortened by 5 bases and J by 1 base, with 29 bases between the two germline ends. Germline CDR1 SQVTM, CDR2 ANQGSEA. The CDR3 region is CSVSQRVIENSRRNYGYTF. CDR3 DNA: TGCAGCGTTAGTCAGCGTGTCATTGAGAACAGTAGGCGTAACTATGGCTACACCTTC.

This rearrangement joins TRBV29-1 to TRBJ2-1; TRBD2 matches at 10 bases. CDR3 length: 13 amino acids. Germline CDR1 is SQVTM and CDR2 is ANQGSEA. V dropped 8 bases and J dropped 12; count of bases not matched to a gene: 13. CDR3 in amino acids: CSTWTSGPWGQFF. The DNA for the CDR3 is TGCAGCACCTGGACTAGCGGTCCATGGGGGCAGTTCTTC.

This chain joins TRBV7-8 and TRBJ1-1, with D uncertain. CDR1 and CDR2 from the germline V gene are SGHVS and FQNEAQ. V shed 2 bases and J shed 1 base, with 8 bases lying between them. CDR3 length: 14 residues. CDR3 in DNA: TGTGCCAGCAGCTTAAGGTATACGAACACTGAAGCTTTCTTT. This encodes CASSLRYTNTEAFF. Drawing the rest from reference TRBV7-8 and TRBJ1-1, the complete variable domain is GAGVSQSPRYKVAKRGQDVALRCDPISGHVSLFWYQQALGQGPEFLTYFQNEAQLDKSGLPSDRFFAERPEGSVSTLKIQRTQQEDSAVYLCASSLRYTNTEAFFGQGTRLTVV.